This TCR beta chain is drawn from a study of CD8+ T cells in alopecia areata. Broader study findings: Many expanded lesional clones stayed in scalp and blood while on tofacitinib.

Treatment noted: oral pan-JAK inhibitor, 5-10 mg twice daily. Alopecia areata patients had lesional scalp punch biopsies and peripheral blood taken from them. Sequencing relied on a cDNA template that was reverse transcribed from extracted RNA. Only in-frame clones appear in the TCRdb table, and some are missing; sequencing was by immunoSEQ multiplex PCR. The data show some 220,000 clones, around 57% seen once. Comment on this clone: Its matching antigen is unknown.

CDR3 length: 15 residues. Germline V CDR1 and CDR2: SGHTA, FQGNSA. The V and J ends lost 5 bases and 7 bases, in that order; junction bases with no gene match: 6. The material was CD4+ T cells sorted from blood, obtained at week 4, from a patient treated with tofacitinib. The TCR sequence derives from a human donor with alopecia areata. J is TRBJ1-6 and V is TRBV7-2, with 9 bases fitting TRBD1. In nucleotides, the CDR3 is TGTGCCAGCAGCATACGACAGGGGGGGAATTCACCCCTCCACTTT. Its translation: CASSIRQGGNSPLHF.